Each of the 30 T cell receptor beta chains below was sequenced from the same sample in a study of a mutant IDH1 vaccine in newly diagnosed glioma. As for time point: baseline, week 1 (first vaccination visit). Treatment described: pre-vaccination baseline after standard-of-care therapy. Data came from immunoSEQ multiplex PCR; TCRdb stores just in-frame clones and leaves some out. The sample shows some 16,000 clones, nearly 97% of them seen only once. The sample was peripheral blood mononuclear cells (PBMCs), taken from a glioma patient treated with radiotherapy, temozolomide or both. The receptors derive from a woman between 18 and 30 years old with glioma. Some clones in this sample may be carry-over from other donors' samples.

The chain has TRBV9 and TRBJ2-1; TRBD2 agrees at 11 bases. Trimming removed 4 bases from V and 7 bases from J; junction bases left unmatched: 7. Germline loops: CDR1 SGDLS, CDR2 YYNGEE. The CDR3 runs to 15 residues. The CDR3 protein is CASSPRASGGNEQFF. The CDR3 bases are TGTGCCAGCAGCCCCCGCGCTAGCGGGGGGAATGAGCAGTTCTTC.

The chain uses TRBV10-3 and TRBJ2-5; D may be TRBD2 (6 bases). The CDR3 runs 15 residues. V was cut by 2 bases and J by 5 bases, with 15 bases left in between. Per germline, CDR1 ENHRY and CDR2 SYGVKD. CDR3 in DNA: TGTGCCATCAGTGAGATTGGTAGCCGGGGGGAGACCCAGTACTTC. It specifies CAISEIGSRGETQYF.

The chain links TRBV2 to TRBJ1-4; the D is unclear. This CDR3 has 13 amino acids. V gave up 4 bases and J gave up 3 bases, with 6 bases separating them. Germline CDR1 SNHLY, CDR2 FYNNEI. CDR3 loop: CASSALPNEKLFF. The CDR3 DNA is TGTGCCAGCAGTGCCCTGCCTAATGAAAAACTGTTTTTT.

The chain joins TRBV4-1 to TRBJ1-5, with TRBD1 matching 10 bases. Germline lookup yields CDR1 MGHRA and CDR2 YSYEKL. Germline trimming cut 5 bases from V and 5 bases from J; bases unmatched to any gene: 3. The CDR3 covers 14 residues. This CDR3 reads CASSNGQGDQPQHF. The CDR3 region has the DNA TGCGCCAGCAGCAATGGACAGGGGGATCAGCCCCAGCATTTT.

DNA for the CDR3: TGCGCCAGCAGCCAAGACTTGAGTTCCCTCCGGACCGGGGAGCTGTTTTTT. Its translation: CASSQDLSSLRTGELFF. The V gene is TRBV4-3, the J gene TRBJ2-2; D ambiguous. Germline CDR1 is LGHNA and CDR2 is YSLEER. Trimming left V 0 bases short and J 5 bases short, with 16 bases between. This CDR3 has 17 amino acids.

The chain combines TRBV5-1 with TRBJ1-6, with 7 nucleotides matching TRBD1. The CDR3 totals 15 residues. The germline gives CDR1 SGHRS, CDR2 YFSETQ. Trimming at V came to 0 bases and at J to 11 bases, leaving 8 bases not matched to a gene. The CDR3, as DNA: TGCGCCAGCAGCTTGGGACAGGGTGGTACGGCACCCCTCCACTTT. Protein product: CASSLGQGGTAPLHF. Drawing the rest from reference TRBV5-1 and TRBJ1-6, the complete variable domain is KAGVTQTPRYLIKTRGQQVTLSCSPISGHRSVSWYQQTPGQGLQFLFEYFSETQRNKGNFPGRFSGRQFSNSRSEMNVSTLELGDSALYLCASSLGQGGTAPLHFGNGTRLTVT.

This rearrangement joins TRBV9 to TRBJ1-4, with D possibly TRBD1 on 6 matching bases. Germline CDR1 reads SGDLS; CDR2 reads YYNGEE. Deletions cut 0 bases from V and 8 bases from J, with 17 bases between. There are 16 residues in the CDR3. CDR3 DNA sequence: TGTGCCAGCAGCGTAGGCTACAGGGAGGGGACGGAAAAACTGTTTTTT. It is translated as CASSVGYREGTEKLFF. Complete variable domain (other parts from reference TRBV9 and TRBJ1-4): DSGVTQTPKHLITATGQRVTLRCSPRSGDLSVYWYQQSLDQGLQFLIQYYNGEERAKGNILERFSAQQFPDLHSELNLSSLELGDSALYFCASSVGYREGTEKLFFGSGTQLSVL.

CDR3: CASSPPGQESYEQYF. The CDR3, as DNA: TGCGCCAGCAGTCCCCCGGGACAGGAGTCCTACGAGCAGTACTTC. The genes are TRBV5-1 and TRBJ2-7; 8 bases map to TRBD1. Per the germline V gene, CDR1 is SGHRS and CDR2 is YFSETQ. V dropped 5 bases and J dropped 1; count of bases not matched to a gene: 8. The CDR3 runs to 15 residues.

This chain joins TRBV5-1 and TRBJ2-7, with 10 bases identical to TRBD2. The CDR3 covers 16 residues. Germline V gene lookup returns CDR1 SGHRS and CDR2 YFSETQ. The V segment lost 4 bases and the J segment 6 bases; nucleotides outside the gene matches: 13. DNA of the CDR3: TGCGCCAGCAGCGCCCGCGGGCTAGCGGGAGCAGGCGAGCAGTACTTC. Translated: CASSARGLAGAGEQYF. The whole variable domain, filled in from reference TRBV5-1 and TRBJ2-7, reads KAGVTQTPRYLIKTRGQQVTLSCSPISGHRSVSWYQQTPGQGLQFLFEYFSETQRNKGNFPGRFSGRQFSNSRSEMNVSTLELGDSALYLCASSARGLAGAGEQYFGPGTRLTVT.

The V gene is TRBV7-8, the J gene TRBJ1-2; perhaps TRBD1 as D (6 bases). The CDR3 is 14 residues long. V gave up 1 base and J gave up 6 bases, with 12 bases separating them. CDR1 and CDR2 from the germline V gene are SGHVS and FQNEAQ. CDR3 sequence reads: CASSLVQGRDGYTF. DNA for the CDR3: TGTGCCAGCAGCTTAGTTCAGGGGCGGGATGGCTACACCTTC.

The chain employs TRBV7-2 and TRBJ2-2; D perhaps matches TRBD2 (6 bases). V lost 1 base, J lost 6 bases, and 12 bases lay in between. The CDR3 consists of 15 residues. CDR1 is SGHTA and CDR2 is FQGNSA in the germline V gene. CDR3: CASSLVGLGAGELFF. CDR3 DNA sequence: TGTGCCAGCAGCTTAGTGGGACTTGGCGCCGGGGAGCTGTTTTTT.

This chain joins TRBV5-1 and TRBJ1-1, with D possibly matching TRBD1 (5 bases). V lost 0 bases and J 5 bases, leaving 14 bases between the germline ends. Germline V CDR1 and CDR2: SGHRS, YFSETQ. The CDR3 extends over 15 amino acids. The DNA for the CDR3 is TGCGCCAGCAGCTTGGAGTCCGGGGCGCGAACTGAAGCTTTCTTT. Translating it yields CASSLESGARTEAFF. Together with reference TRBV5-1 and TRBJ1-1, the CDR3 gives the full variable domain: KAGVTQTPRYLIKTRGQQVTLSCSPISGHRSVSWYQQTPGQGLQFLFEYFSETQRNKGNFPGRFSGRQFSNSRSEMNVSTLELGDSALYLCASSLESGARTEAFFGQGTRLTVV.

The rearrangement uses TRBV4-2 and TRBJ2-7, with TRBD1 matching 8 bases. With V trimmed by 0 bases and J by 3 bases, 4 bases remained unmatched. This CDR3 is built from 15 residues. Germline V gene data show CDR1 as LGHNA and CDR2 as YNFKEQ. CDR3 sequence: CASSQDGDRRYEQYF. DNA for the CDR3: TGTGCCAGCAGCCAAGATGGGGACAGGCGCTACGAGCAGTACTTC.

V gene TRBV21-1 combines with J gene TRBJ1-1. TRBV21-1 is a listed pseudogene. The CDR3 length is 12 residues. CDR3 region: CASSLSLSEAFF. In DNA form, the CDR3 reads TGTGCCAGCAGCTTAAGTTTAAGTGAAGCTTTCTTT.

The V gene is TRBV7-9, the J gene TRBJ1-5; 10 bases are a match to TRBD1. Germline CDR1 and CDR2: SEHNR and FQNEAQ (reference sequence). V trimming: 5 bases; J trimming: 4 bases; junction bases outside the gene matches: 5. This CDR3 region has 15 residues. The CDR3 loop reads CASSETGGANQPQHF. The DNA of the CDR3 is TGTGCCAGCAGCGAGACAGGGGGCGCGAATCAGCCCCAGCATTTT.

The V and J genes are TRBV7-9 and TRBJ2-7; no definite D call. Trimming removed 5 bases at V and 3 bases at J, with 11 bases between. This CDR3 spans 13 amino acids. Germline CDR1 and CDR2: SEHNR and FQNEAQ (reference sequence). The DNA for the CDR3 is TGTGCCAGCAGCCCCAACGGTTACTACGAGCAGTACTTC. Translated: CASSPNGYYEQYF.

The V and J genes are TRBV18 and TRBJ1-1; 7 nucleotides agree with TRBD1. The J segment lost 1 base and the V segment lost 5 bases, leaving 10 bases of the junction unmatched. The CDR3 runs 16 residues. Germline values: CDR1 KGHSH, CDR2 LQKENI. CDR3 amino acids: CASSMGQTYSNTEAFF. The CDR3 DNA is TGTGCCAGCTCAATGGGACAGACCTACTCGAACACTGAAGCTTTCTTT.

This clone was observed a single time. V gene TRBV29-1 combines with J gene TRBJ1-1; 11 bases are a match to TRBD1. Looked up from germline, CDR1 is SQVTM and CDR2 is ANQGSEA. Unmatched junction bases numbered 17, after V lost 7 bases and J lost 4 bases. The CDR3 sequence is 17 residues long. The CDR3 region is CSADPWRTGGAGTEAFF. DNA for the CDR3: TGCAGCGCAGACCCCTGGAGGACAGGGGGCGCGGGCACTGAAGCTTTCTTT.

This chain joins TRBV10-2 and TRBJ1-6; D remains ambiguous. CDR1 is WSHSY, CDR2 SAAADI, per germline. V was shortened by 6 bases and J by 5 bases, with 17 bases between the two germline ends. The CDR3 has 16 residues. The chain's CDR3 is CASSFLRILHNSPLHF. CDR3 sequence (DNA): TGCGCCAGCAGCTTCCTCCGGATCCTCCATAATTCACCCCTCCACTTT.

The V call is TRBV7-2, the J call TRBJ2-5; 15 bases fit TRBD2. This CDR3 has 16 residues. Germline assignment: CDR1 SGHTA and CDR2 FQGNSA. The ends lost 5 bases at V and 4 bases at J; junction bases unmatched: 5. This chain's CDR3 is CASSQGLAGGLETQYF. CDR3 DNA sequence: TGTGCCAGCAGCCAGGGACTAGCGGGGGGTTTAGAGACCCAGTACTTC.

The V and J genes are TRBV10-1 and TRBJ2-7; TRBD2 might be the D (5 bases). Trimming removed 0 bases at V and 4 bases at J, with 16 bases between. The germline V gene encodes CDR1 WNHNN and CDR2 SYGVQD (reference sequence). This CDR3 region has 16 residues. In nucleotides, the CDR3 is TGCGCCAGCAGTGAGTCCCCCGGGGTCCTTGGGTACGAGCAGTACTTC. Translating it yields CASSESPGVLGYEQYF.

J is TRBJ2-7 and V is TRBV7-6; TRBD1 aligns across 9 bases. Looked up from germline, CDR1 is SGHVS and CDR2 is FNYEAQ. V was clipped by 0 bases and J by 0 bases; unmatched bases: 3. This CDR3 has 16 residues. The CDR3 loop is CASSLAGTGFSYEQYF. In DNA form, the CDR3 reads TGTGCCAGCAGCTTAGCCGGGACAGGGTTCTCCTACGAGCAGTACTTC. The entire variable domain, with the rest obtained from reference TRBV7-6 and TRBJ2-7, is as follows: GAGVSQSPRYKVTKRGQDVALRCDPISGHVSLYWYRQALGQGPEFLTYFNYEAQQDKSGLPNDRFSAERPEGSISTLTIQRTEQRDSAMYRCASSLAGTGFSYEQYFGPGTRLTVT.

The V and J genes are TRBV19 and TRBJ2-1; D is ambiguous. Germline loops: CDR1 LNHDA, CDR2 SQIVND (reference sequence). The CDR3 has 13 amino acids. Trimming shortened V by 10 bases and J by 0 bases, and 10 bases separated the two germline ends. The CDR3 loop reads CATSKYSYNEQFF. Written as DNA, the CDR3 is TGTGCCACCTCCAAATACTCCTACAATGAGCAGTTCTTC.

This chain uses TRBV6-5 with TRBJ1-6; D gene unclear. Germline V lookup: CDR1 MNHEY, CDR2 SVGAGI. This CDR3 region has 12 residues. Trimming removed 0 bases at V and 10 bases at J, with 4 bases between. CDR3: CASSYSNSPLHF. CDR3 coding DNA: TGTGCCAGCAGTTACTCGAACTCACCCCTCCACTTT.

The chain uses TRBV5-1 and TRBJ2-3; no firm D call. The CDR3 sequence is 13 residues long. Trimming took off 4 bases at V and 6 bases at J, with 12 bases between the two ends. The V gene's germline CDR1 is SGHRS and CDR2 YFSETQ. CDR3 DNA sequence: TGCGCCAGCAGCGCAGAATCATGGGATACGCAGTATTTT. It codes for CASSAESWDTQYF.

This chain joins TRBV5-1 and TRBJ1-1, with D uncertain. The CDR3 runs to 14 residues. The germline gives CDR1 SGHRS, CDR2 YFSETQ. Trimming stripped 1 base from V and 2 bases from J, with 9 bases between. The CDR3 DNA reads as TGCGCCAGCAGCTTGACGGACGGTAACACTGAAGCTTTCTTT. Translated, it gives CASSLTDGNTEAFF.

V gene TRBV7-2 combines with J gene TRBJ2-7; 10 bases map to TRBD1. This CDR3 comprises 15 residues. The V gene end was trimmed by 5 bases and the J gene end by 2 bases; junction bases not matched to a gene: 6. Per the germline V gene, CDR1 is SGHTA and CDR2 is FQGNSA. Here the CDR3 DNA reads TGTGCCAGCAGCCCCGGGGGGACAGGGGCCTACGAGCAGTACTTC. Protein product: CASSPGGTGAYEQYF.

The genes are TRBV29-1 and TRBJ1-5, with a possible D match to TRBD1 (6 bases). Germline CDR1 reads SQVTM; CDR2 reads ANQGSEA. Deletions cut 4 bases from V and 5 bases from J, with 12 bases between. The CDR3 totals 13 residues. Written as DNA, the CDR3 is TGCAGCGTTGTTACAGGGAGGGATCAGCCCCAGCATTTT. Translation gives CSVVTGRDQPQHF.

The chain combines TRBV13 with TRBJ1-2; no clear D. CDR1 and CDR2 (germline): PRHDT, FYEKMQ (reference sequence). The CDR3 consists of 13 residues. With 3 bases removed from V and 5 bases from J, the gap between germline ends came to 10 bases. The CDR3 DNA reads TGTGCCAGCAGCTTTATAACTTGGTATGGCTACACCTTC. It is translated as CASSFITWYGYTF.

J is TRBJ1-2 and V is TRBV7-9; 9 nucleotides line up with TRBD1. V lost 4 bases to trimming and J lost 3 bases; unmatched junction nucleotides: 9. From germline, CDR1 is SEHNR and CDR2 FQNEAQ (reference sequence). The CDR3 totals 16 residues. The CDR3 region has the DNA TGTGCCAGCAGCTCTTTTACAGGGGGCGTAGACTATGGCTACACCTTC. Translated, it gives CASSSFTGGVDYGYTF.